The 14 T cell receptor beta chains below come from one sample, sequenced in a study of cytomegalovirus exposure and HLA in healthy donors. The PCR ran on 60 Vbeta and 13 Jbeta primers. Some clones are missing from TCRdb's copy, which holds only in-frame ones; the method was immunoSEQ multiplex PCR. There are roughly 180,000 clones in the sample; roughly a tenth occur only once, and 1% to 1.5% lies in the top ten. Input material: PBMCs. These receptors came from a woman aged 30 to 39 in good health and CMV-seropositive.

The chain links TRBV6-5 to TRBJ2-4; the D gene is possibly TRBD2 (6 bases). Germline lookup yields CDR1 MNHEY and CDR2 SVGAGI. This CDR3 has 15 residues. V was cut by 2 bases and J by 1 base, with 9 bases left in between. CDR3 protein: CASSYGLAAKNIQYF. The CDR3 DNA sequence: TGTGCCAGCAGTTACGGCCTAGCGGCCAAAAACATTCAGTACTTC.

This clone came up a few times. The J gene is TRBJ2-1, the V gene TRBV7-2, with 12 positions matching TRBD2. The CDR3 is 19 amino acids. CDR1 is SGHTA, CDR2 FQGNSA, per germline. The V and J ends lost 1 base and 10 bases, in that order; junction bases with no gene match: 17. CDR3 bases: TGTGCCAGCAGCTTAGATCGGCTAGCGGGAGGGCCTCTCAAGACGGAGCAGTTCTTC. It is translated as CASSLDRLAGGPLKTEQFF.

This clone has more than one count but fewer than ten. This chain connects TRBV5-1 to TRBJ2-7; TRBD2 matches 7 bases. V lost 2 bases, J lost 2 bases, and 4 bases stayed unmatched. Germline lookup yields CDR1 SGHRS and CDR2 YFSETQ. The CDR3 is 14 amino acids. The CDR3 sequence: CASSLSGKPYEQYF. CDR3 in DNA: TGCGCCAGCAGCTTAAGCGGGAAACCCTACGAGCAGTACTTC.

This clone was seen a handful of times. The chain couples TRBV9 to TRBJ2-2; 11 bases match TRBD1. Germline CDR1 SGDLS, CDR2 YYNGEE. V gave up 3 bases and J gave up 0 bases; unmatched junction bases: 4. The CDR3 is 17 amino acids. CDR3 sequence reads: CASSAWTGGTNTGELFF. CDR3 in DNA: TGTGCCAGCAGCGCATGGACAGGGGGCACGAACACCGGGGAGCTGTTTTTT.

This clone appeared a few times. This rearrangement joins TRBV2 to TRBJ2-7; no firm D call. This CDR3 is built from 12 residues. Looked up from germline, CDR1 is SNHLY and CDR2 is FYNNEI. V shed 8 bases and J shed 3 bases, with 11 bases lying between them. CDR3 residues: CASDMSGYEQYF. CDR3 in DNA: TGTGCCAGCGATATGTCGGGCTACGAGCAGTACTTC.

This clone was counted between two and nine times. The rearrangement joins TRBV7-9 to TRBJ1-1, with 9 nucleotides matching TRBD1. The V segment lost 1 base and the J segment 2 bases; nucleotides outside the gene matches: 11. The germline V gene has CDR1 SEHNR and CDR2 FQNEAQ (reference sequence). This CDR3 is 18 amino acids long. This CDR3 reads CASSLGVVGQGLNTEAFF. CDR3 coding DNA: TGTGCCAGCAGCTTAGGTGTGGTGGGACAGGGCCTTAACACTGAAGCTTTCTTT.

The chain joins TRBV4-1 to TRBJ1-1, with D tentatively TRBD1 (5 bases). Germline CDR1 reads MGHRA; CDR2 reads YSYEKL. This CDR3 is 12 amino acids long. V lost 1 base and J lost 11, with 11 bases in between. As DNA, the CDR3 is TGCGCCAGCAGCCAAGCTGGACAAGTGGCTTTCTTT. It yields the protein CASSQAGQVAFF.

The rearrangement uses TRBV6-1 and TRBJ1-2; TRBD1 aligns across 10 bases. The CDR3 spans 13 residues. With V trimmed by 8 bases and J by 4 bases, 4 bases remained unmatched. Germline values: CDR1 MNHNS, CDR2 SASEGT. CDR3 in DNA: TGTGCCAGCCAGGACAGGGGGACCTATGGCTACACCTTC. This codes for CASQDRGTYGYTF.

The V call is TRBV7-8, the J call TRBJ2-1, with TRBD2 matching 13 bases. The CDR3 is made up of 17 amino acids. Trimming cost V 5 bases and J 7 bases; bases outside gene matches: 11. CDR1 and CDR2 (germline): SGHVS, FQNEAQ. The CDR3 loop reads CASSLDGLAGVGNEQFF. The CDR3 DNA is TGTGCCAGCAGCCTCGACGGACTAGCGGGAGTAGGAAATGAGCAGTTCTTC. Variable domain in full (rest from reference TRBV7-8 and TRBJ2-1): GAGVSQSPRYKVAKRGQDVALRCDPISGHVSLFWYQQALGQGPEFLTYFQNEAQLDKSGLPSDRFFAERPEGSVSTLKIQRTQQEDSAVYLCASSLDGLAGVGNEQFFGPGTRLTVL.

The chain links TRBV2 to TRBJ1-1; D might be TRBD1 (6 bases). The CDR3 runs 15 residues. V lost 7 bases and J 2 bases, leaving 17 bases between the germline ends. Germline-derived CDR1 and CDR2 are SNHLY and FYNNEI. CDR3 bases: TGTGCCAGCATCTGGGGGGGGGCGCAAAACACTGAAGCTTTCTTT. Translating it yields CASIWGGAQNTEAFF.

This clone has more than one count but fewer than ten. CDR3 sequence: CASSRRWEGTDTQYF. Here the CDR3 DNA reads TGTGCCAGCAGTAGAAGATGGGAGGGCACAGATACGCAGTATTTT. V usage is TRBV2 and J usage is TRBJ2-3, with D tentatively TRBD2 (6 bases). The CDR3 has 15 amino acids. The V and J ends lost 5 bases and 1 base respectively, with 13 bases between them. In germline, CDR1 is SNHLY, CDR2 FYNNEI.

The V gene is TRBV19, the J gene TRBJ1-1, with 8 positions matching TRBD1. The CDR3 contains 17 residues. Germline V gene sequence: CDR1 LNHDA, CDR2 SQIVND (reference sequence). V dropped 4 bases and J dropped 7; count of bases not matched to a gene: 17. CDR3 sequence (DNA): TGTGCCAGTAGTACACCAGACAGGGGTGGACCCTCGGGTGAAGCTTTCTTT. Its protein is CASSTPDRGGPSGEAFF.

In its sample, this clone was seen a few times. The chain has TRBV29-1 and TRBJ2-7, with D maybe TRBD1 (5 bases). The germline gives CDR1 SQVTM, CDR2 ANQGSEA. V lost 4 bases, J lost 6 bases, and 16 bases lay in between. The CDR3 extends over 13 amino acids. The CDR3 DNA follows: TGCAGCGTTGCGAGTCTGGAAAGGGGCGAGCAGTACTTC. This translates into CSVASLERGEQYF.

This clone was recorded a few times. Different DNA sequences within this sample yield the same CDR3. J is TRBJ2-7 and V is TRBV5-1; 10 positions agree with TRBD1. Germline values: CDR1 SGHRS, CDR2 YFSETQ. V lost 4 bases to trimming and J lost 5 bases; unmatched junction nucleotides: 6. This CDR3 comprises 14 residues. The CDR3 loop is CASSLGQGVNEQYF. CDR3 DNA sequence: TGCGCCAGCAGCCTTGGACAGGGGGTCAACGAGCAGTACTTC.